This T cell receptor (beta chain) comes out of a study of blood T cell repertoires in COVID-19. Turning to the study itself: Sites across the United States, Italy and Spain contributed samples from acute and convalescent COVID-19. The analysed material was cDNA or gDNA that came from T cells, B-cell-depleted T cells, or PBMCs.

In the authors' workflow: Nucleated cell number was recorded as an estimate derived from reference gene primer amplification. The protocol was immunoSEQ multiplex PCR, while the TCRdb copy is restricted to in-frame clones and leaves out a portion. V and J calls and clone size are copied from that table; D and trimming were computed from the DNA. Of roughly 66,000 clones listed, roughly nine tenths are singletons. The trim removed 0 bases at V and 2 bases at J, leaving 3 bases unmatched. The CDR3 is 16 amino acids. The germline CDR1 and CDR2 sequences are LNHDA and SQIVND (reference sequence). The sequencing input was peripheral blood. The genes are TRBV19 and TRBJ2-2; TRBD2 matches at 7 bases. The TCR comes from a human donor in a cohort sampled during active COVID-19. CDR3 coding DNA: TGTGCCAGTAGTATAGAAGCGGGGTATAACACCGGGGAGCTGTTTTTT. Its translation: CASSIEAGYNTGELFF.